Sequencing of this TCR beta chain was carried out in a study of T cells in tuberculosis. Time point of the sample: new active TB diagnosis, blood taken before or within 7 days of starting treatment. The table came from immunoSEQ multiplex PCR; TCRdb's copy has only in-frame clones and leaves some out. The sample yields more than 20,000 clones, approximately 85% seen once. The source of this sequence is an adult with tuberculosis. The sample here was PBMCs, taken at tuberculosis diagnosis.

The CDR3 DNA reads as TGCAGCGTTGCACAGGGGAGCTCTTACGGCAATCAGCCCCAGCATTTT. Translation gives CSVAQGSSYGNQPQHF. V is TRBV29-1 and J is TRBJ1-5, with TRBD1 matching over 7 bases. Trimming removed 4 bases from V and 2 bases from J; junction bases left unmatched: 11. The CDR3 length is 16 residues. The germline V gene has CDR1 SQVTM and CDR2 ANQGSEA.